This T cell receptor (beta chain) is drawn from a study of blood T cells in healthy people across ages. The authors ran a second PCR of roughly 7 to 11 cycles using a sample-barcoded 5' primer and a J-beta primer mix. TCRdb re-analysed the 5' RACE reads in MiXCR, keeping a single row per CDR3 protein. The repertoire holds fewer than 900,000 distinct CDR3 sequences, with 35% to 45% as singletons. Trimming cost V 7 bases and J 5 bases, with 11 bases left between them. CDR1 and CDR2 (germline): MGHDK, SYGVNS. The CDR3 length is 12 residues. This clonotype was detected a few times. Sequencing input: blood. The rearrangement links TRBV25-1 to TRBJ1-1; D is perhaps TRBD1 (6 bases). The sequence came from a woman in her sixties in good health. The DNA for the CDR3 is TGTGCCAGCAACCGTCAGGGGACTGAAGCTTTCTTT. Protein: CASNRQGTEAFF.